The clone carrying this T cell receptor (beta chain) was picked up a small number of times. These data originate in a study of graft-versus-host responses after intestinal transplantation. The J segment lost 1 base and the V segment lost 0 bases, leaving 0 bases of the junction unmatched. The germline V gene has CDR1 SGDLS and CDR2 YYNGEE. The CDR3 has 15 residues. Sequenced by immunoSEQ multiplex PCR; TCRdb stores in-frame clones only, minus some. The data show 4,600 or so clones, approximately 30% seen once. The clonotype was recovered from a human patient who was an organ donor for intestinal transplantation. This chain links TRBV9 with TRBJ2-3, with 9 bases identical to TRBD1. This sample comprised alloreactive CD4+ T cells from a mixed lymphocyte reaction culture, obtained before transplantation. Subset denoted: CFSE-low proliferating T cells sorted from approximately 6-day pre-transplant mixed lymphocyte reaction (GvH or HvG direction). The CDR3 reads CASSVDRGRTDTQYF. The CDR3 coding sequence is TGTGCCAGCAGCGTAGACAGGGGGCGCACAGATACGCAGTATTTT.